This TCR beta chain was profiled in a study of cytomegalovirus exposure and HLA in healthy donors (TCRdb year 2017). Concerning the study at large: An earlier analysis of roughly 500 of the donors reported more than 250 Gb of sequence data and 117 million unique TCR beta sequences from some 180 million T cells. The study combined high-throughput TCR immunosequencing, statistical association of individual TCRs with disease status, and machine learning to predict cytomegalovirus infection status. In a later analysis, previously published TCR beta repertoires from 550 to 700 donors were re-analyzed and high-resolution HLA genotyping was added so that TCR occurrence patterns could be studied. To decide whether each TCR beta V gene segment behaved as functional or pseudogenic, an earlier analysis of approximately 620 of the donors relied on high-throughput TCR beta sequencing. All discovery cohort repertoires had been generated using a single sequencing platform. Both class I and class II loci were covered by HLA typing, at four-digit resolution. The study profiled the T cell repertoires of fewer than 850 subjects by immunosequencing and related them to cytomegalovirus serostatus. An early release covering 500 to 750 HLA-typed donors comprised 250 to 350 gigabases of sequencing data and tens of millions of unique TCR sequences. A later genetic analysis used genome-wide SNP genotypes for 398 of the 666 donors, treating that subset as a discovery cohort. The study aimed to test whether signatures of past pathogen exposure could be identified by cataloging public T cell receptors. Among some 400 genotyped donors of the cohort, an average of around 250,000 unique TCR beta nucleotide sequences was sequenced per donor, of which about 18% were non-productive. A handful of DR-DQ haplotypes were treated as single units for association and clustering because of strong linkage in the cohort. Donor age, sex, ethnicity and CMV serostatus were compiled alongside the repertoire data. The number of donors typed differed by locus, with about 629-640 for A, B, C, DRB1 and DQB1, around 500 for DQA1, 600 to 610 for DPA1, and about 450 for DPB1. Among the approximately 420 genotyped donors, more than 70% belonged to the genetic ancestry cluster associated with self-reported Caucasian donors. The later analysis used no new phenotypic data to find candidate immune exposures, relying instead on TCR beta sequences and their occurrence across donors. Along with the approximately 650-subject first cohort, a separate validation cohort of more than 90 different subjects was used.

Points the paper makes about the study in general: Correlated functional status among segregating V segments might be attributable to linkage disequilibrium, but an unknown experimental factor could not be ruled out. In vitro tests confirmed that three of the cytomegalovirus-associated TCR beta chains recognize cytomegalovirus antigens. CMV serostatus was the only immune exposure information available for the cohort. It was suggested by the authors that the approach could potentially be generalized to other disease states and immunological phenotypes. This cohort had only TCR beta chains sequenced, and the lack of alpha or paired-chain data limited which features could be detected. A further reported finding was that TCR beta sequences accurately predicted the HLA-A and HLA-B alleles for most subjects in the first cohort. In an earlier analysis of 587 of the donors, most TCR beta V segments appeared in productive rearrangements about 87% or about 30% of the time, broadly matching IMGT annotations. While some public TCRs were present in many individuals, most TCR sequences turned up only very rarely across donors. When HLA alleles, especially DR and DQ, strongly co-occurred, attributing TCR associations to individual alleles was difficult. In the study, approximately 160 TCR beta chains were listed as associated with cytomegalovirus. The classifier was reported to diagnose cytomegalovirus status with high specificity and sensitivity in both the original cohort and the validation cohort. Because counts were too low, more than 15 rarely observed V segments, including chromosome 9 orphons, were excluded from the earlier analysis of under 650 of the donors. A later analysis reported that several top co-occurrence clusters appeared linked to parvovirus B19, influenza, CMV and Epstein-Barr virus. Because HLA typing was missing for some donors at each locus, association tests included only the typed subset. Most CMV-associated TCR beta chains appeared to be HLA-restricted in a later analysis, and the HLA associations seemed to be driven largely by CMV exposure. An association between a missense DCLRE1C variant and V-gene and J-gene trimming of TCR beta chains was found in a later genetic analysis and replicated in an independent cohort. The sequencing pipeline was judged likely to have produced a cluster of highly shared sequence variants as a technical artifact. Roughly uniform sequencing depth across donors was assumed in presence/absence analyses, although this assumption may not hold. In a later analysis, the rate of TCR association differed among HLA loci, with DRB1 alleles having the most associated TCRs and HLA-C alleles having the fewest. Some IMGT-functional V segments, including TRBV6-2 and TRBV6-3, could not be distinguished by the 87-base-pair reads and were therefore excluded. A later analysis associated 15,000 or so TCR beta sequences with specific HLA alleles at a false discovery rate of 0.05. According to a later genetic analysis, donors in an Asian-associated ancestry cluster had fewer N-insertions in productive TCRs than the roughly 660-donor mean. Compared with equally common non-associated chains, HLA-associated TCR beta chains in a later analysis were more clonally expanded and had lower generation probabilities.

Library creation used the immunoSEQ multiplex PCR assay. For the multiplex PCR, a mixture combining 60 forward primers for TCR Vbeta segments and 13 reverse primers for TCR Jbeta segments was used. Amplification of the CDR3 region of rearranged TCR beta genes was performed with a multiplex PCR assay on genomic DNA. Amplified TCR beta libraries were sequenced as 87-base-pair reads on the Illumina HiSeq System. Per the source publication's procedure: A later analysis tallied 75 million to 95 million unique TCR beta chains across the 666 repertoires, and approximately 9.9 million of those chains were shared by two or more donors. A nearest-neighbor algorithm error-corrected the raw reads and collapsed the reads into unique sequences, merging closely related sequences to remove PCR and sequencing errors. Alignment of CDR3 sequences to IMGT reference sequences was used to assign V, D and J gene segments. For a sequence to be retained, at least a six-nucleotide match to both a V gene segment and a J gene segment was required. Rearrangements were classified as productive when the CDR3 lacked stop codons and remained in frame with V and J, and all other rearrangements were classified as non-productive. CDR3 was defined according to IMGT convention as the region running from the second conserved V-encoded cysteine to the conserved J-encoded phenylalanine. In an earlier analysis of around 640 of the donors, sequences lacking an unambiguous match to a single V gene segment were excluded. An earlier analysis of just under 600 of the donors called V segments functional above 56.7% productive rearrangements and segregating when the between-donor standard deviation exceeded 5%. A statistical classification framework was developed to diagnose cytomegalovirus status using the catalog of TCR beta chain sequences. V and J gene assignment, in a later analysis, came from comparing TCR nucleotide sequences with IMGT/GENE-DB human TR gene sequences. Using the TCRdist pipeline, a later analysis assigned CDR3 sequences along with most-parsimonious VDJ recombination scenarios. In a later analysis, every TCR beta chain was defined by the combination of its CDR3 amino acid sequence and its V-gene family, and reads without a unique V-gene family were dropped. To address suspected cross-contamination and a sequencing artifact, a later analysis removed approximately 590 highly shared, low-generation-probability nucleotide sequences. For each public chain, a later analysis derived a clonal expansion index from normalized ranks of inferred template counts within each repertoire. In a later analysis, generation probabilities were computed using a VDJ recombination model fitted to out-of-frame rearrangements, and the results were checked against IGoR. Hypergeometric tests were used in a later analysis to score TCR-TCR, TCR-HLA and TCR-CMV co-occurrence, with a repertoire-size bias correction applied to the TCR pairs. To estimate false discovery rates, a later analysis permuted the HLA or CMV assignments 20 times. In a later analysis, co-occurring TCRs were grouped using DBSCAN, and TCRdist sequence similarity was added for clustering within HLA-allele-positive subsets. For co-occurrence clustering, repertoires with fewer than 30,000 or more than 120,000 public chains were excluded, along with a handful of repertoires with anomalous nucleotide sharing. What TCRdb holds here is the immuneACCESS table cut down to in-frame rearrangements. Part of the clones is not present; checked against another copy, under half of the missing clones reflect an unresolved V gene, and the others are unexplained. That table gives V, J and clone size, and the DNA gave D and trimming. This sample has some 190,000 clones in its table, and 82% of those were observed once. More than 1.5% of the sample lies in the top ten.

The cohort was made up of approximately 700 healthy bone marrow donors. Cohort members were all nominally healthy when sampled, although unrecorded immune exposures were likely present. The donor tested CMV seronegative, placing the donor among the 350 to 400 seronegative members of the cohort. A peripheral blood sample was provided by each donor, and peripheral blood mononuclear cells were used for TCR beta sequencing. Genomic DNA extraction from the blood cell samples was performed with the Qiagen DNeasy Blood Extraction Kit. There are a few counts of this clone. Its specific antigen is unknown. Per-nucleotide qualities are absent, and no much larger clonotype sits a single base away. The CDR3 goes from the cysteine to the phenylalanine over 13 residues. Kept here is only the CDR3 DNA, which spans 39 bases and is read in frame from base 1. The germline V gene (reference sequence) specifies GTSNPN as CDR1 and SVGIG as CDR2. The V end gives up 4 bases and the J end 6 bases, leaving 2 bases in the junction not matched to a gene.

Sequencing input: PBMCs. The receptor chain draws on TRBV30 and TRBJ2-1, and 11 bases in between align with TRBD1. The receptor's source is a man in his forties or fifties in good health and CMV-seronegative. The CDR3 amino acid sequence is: CAWTGTGGNEQFF. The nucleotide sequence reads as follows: TGTGCCTGGACGGGGACAGGGGGCAATGAGCAGTTCTTC.